The rows below give T cell receptor beta chains drawn from one sample of a study of radiotherapy plus CTLA-4 blockade in lung cancer. Measured with immunoSEQ multiplex PCR; TCRdb has only the in-frame clones, and not every one. The table has roughly 24,000 clones, approximately 80% seen once; the top ten hold roughly a quarter. The sequenced sample was peripheral blood, obtained from a patient treated with radiotherapy plus ipilimumab. The receptors here all came from a human donor with non-small cell lung cancer that progressed on radiotherapy plus ipilimumab. CDR3s include the opening cysteine and the closing phenylalanine or tryptophan. The D gene is left open where the match is weak. Clone size is not always given. Where it is, it says once, few, many or a class for expanded clones.

V gene	clone size	D gene	J gene	CDR3 length	CDR3 DNA	CDR3 protein
TRBV6-5	few	.	TRBJ2-1	13	TGTGCCAGCAGTACCTCAGCCTACAATGAGCAGTTCTTC	CASSTSAYNEQFF
TRBV7-2	.	TRBD1	TRBJ2-5	15	TGTGCCAGCAGCTTATTCGGGACAGGGGGAGAGACCCAGTACTTC	CASSLFGTGGETQYF
TRBV5-4	.	.	TRBJ2-3	15	TGTGCCAGCAGCTTGGAGGACAGCAGCACAGATACGCAGTATTTT	CASSLEDSSTDTQYF
TRBV29-1	.	.	TRBJ2-1	12	TGCAGCGTAGAACAGCGATACAATGAGCAGTTCTTC	CSVEQRYNEQFF
TRBV7-8	few	.	TRBJ1-5	14	TGTGCCAGCAGCCTCTACAGAACCGATCAGCCCCAGCATTTT	CASSLYRTDQPQHF
TRBV7-6	.	TRBD1	TRBJ1-5	15	TGTGCCAGCAGCTTATCGACAGGGGCAGGGCAGCCCCAGCATTTT	CASSLSTGAGQPQHF
TRBV9	few	.	TRBJ2-2	21	TGTGCCAGCAGCGCGAGGATGGGCTTGGCAGACCTCTCGAGGGGCACCGGGGAGCTGTTTTTT	CASSARMGLADLSRGTGELFF
TRBV11-2	few	.	TRBJ2-7	14	TGTGCCAGCAACAAACTGGGGGGTTCCTACGAGCAGTACTTC	CASNKLGGSYEQYF
TRBV29-1	.	TRBD1	TRBJ1-2	13	TGCAGCGTAGCTCCACAGGGGCACTATGGCTACACCTTC	CSVAPQGHYGYTF
TRBV28	.	TRBD1	TRBJ2-5	16	TGTGCCAGCAGTTTAGGGGAGGACAGGGACGGGGAGACCCAGTACTTC	CASSLGEDRDGETQYF
TRBV21-1	.	.	TRBJ1-5	18	TGTGCCAGCAACCCGGGACAGGGGAAACAATTTAGCAATCAGCCCCAGCATTTT	CASNPGQGKQFSNQPQHF
TRBV6-1	.	.	TRBJ2-5	15	TGTGCCAGCAGAGGAGCAGGACCCTCCCAAGAGACCCAGTACTTC	CASRGAGPSQETQYF
TRBV9	few	.	TRBJ2-7	16	TGTGCCAGCAGCACGGCGGACACGCTGAATGCCTACGAGCAGTACTTC	CASSTADTLNAYEQYF
TRBV11-2	few	.	TRBJ2-3	12	TGTGCCAGCAGCTTAAGAGCAGATACGCAGTATTTT	CASSLRADTQYF
TRBV19	.	.	TRBJ1-2	12	TGTGCCAGTAGTATGAACAGCTATGGCTACACCTTC	CASSMNSYGYTF
TRBV6-6	few	TRBD2	TRBJ2-1	15	TGTGCCAGCACCCTACTAGCGGGAGGGTACAATGAGCAGTTCTTC	CASTLLAGGYNEQFF
TRBV9	.	.	TRBJ2-2	16	TGTGCCAGCAGCGTAGAACCGGGTACGAACACCGGGGAGCTGTTTTTT	CASSVEPGTNTGELFF
TRBV13	.	TRBD1	TRBJ1-1	15	TGTGCCAGCAGCTCAAAGGGACAGGAGAACACTGAAGCTTTCTTT	CASSSKGQENTEAFF
TRBV11-2	.	.	TRBJ2-2	18	TGTGCCAGCAGATCCCTCGGGGGGCGGTTCAGGCCACCCGGGGAGCTGTTTTTT	CASRSLGGRFRPPGELFF
TRBV7-9	.	.	TRBJ2-3	15	TGTGCCAGCAGCTTAACCGAGGGGGTCACAGATACGCAGTATTTT	CASSLTEGVTDTQYF
TRBV2	.	.	TRBJ2-3	16	TGTGCCAGCAGTGAAATTGGGGGTCTCGTGCGGTATACGCAGTATTTT	CASSEIGGLVRYTQYF
TRBV10-3	.	.	TRBJ1-5	13	TGTGCCATCAGCCGGGACAGCAATCAGCCCCAGCATTTT	CAISRDSNQPQHF
TRBV28	.	TRBD1	TRBJ2-1	15	TGTGCCAGCAGTCGACAGGGGACCCCCTACAATGAGCAGTTCTTC	CASSRQGTPYNEQFF
TRBV2	.	.	TRBJ2-2	15	TGTGCCAGCAGTGCGGCATCCTCCTTAAGCGGGGAGCTGTTTTTT	CASSAASSLSGELFF
TRBV28	.	TRBD1	TRBJ1-1	14	TGTGCCAGCAGCCAAGGGGGCCCCTACACTGAAGCTTTCTTT	CASSQGGPYTEAFF
TRBV29-1	once	.	TRBJ1-4	13	TGCAGCGTTGAAGGCGGGAACGATGAAAAACTGTTTTTT	CSVEGGNDEKLFF
TRBV9	.	.	TRBJ2-7	15	TGTGCCAGCAGCGTAGCGGAGGGAGGAAGCTACGAGCAGTACTTC	CASSVAEGGSYEQYF
TRBV9	.	.	TRBJ2-1	18	TGTGCCAGCAGCTCGCCCACCCTTGGGGGGGGCCCGATCAATGAGCAGTTCTTC	CASSSPTLGGGPINEQFF
TRBV9	.	.	TRBJ2-5	16	TGTGCCAGCAGCCTGGGGAAAGGGTCAATGGGAGAGACCCAGTACTTC	CASSLGKGSMGETQYF
TRBV7-9	.	.	TRBJ1-5	13	TGTGCCGGGAGTAAGGAAGGAAATCAGCCCCAGCATTTT	CAGSKEGNQPQHF
TRBV28	.	.	TRBJ1-1	13	TGTGCCAGCATTACCCCCCAGGCCGCCCAAGCTTTCTTT	CASITPQAAQAFF
TRBV5-4	.	.	TRBJ2-6	13	TGTGCCAGCAGCGACTCTGGGGCCAACGTCCTGACTTTC	CASSDSGANVLTF
TRBV20-1	.	.	TRBJ2-1	11	TGCAGTGCCAATGACCGCAATGAGCAGTTCTTC	CSANDRNEQFF
TRBV29-1	.	.	TRBJ2-7	12	TGCAGCGTTAGCGGTTTCTCCTACGAGCAGTACTTC	CSVSGFSYEQYF
TRBV15	.	TRBD1	TRBJ1-2	14	TGTGCCACCAGCAGAGGACAGGGGGCTTATGGCTACACCTTC	CATSRGQGAYGYTF